This TCR beta chain originates from a study of CD8+ T cells in alopecia areata. As for treatment: oral pan-JAK inhibitor, 5-10 mg twice daily. The sequencing template was cDNA reverse transcribed from extracted RNA. This table comes from immunoSEQ multiplex PCR, and its TCRdb copy is limited to in-frame clones, with some not included. Of fewer than 250,000 clones in the sample, approximately 56% are singletons; the top ten hold roughly 0.67%. Trimming took 6 bases from V and 2 from J, leaving 10 bases between them. Germline V lookup: CDR1 MNHEY, CDR2 SVGAGI. The CDR3 runs 13 residues. This clonotype was sampled from a human donor with alopecia areata. The rearrangement uses TRBV6-5 and TRBJ1-2, with no clear D. Here the sequenced sample was CD4+ T cells sorted from blood, taken at week 4, from a patient treated with tofacitinib. CDR3 sequence (DNA): TGTGCCAGCAGAGCCCAGATCAACTATGGCTACACCTTC. Translating gives CASRAQINYGYTF.